This record concerns one T cell receptor (beta chain) sequence. The sample belongs to a study of shared T cell receptors in the human thymus. Measured with immunoSEQ multiplex PCR; TCRdb has only the in-frame clones, and not every one. The repertoire consists of hundreds of thousands of clones, with approximately 78% occurring once and the leading ten covering 0.013%. Germline V gene data show CDR1 as GTSNPN and CDR2 as SVGIG (reference sequence). V was pared by 2 bases and J by 0 bases, with 17 bases between. The CDR3 has 16 amino acids. These data were also filed under a second study, of human thymus T cells. That work adds: Healthy Finnish infants having corrective surgery for congenital heart defects served as donors. The study used thymus tissue resected during corrective heart surgery. Repertoires sampled from thymus and blood appeared biased in V and J gene usage. Related research described thymic repertoires that were highly overlapping among unrelated individuals.

The chain has TRBV30 and TRBJ2-7, with D possibly TRBD2 on 5 matching bases. This clonotype was sampled from a boy in the first two years of life with a congenital heart defect. The material sequenced was thymocytes. The CDR3 loop is CAWSHGGGCSSYEQYF. For the CDR3, the DNA is TGTGCCTGGAGTCACGGCGGCGGGTGTAGCTCCTACGAGCAGTACTTC.